These 2 T cell receptor beta chains share one sample of origin, sequenced in a study of T cell responses to AZD1222 COVID-19 vaccine. This table comes from immunoSEQ multiplex PCR, and its TCRdb copy is limited to in-frame clones, with some not included. The sample carries about 99,000 clones, approximately 91% recorded once. The material sequenced was peripheral blood, taken 28 days after the second AZD1222 dose. All receptors come from an adult who received the AZD1222 COVID-19 vaccine.

The chain is built from TRBV28 and TRBJ1-1; 7 nucleotides line up with TRBD1. The CDR3 contains 17 residues. V lost 4 bases to trimming and J lost 0 bases; unmatched junction nucleotides: 11. In germline, CDR1 is MDHEN, CDR2 SYDVKM. CDR3: CASSSPTEGAMNTEAFF. CDR3 DNA: TGTGCCAGCAGTTCCCCGACGGAGGGGGCTATGAACACTGAAGCTTTCTTT. Full variable domain (missing parts from reference TRBV28 and TRBJ1-1): DVKVTQSSRYLVKRTGEKVFLECVQDMDHENMFWYRQDPGLGLRLIYFSYDVKMKEKGDIPEGYSVSREKKERFSLILESASTNQTSMYLCASSSPTEGAMNTEAFFGQGTRLTVV.

This sequence joins TRBV7-2 and TRBJ1-2; D not certain. The CDR3 spans 14 residues. CDR1 and CDR2 from the germline V gene are SGHTA and FQGNSA. V lost 5 bases and J 13 bases, leaving 23 bases between the germline ends. The chain's CDR3 is CASSTRSAPSSSTF. The CDR3 DNA follows: TGTGCCAGCAGCACTAGATCGGCACCCTCTAGTAGCACCTTC. Complete variable domain (other parts from reference TRBV7-2 and TRBJ1-2): GAGVSQSPSNKVTEKGKDVELRCDPISGHTALYWYRQSLGQGLEFLIYFQGNSAPDKSGLPSDRFSAERTGGSVSTLTIQRTQQEDSAVYLCASSTRSAPSSSTFGSGTRLTVV.